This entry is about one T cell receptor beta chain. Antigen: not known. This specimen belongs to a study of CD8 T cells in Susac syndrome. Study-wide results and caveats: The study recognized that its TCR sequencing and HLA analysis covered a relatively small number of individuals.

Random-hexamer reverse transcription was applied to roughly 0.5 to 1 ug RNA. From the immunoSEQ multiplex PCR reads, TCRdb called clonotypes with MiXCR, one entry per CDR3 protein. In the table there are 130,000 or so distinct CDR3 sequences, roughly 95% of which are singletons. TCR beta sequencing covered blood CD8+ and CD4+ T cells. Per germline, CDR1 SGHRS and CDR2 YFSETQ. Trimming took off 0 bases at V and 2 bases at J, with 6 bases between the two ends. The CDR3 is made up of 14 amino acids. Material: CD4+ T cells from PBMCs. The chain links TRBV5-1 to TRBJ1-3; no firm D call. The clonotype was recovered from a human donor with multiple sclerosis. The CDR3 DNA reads TGCGCCAGCAGCTTGGAGTTTCCTGGAAACACCATATATTTT. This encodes CASSLEFPGNTIYF. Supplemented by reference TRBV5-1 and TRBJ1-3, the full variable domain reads KAGVTQTPRYLIKTRGQQVTLSCSPISGHRSVSWYQQTPGQGLQFLFEYFSETQRNKGNFPGRFSGRQFSNSRSEMNVSTLELGDSALYLCASSLEFPGNTIYFGEGSWLTVV.